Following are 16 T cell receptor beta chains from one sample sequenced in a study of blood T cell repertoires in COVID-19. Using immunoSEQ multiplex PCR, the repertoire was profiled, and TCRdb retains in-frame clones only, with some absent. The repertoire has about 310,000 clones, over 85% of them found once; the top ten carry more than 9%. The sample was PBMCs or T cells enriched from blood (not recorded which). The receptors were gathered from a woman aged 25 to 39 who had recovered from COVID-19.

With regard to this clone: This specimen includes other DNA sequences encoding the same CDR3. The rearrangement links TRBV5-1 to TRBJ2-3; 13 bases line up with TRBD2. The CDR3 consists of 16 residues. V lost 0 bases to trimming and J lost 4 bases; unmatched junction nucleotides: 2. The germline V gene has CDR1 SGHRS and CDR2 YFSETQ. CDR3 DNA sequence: TGCGCCAGCAGCTTGGGACTAGCGGGAGGCTCAGATACGCAGTATTTT. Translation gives CASSLGLAGGSDTQYF. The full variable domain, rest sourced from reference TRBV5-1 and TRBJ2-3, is KAGVTQTPRYLIKTRGQQVTLSCSPISGHRSVSWYQQTPGQGLQFLFEYFSETQRNKGNFPGRFSGRQFSNSRSEMNVSTLELGDSALYLCASSLGLAGGSDTQYFGPGTRLTVL.

The CDR3 here is CASSPTPGLAGGQSYNEQFF. For the CDR3, the DNA is TGTGCCAGCTCACCGACCCCGGGACTAGCGGGAGGACAGTCCTACAATGAGCAGTTCTTC. The V gene is TRBV18, the J gene TRBJ2-1, with TRBD2 identical over 15 bases. This CDR3 spans 20 amino acids. Germline V lookup: CDR1 KGHSH, CDR2 LQKENI. Trimming removed 3 bases from V and 1 base from J; junction bases left unmatched: 10.

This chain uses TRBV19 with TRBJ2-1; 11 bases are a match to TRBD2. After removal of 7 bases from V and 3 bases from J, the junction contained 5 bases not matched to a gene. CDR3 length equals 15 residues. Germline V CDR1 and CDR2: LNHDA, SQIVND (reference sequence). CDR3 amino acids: CASTPTSGNYNEQFF. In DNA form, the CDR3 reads TGTGCCAGTACCCCGACTAGCGGGAACTACAATGAGCAGTTCTTC.

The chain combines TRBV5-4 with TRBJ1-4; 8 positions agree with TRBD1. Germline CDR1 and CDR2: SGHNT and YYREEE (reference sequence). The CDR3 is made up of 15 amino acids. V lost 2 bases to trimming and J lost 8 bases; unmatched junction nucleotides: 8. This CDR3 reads CASSLRTGLREKLFF. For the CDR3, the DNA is TGTGCCAGCAGCTTACGGACAGGGCTGAGGGAAAAACTGTTTTTT.

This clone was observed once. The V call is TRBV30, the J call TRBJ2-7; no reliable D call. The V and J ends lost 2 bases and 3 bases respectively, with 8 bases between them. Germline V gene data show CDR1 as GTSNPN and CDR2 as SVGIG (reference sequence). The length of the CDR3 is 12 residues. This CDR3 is CAWSLLRYEQYF. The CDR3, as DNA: TGTGCCTGGAGTCTGTTGCGCTACGAGCAGTACTTC.

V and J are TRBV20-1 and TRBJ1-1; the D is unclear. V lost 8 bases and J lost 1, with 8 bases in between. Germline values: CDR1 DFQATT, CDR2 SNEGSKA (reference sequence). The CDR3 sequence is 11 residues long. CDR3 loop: CSSEKNTEAFF. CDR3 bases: TGCAGTTCAGAAAAGAACACTGAAGCTTTCTTT.

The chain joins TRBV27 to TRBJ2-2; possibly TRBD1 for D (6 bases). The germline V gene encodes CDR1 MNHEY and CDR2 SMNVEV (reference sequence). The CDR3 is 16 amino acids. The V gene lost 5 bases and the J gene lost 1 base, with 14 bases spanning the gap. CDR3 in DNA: TGTGCCAGCAGTGCAGGGGCCGCGTTGAACACCGGGGAGCTGTTTTTT. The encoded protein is CASSAGAALNTGELFF.

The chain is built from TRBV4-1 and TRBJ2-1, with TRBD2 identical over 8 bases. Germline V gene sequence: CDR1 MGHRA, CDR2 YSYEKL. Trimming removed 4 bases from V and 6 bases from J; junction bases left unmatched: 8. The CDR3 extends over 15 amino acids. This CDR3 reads CASSPGTSGRNEQFF. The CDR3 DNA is TGCGCCAGCAGCCCCGGGACTAGTGGCCGCAATGAGCAGTTCTTC.

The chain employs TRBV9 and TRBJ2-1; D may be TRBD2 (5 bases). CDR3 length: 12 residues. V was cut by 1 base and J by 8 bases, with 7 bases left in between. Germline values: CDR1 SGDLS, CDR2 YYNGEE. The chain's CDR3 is CASSVSGYEQFF. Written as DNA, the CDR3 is TGTGCCAGCAGCGTATCGGGGTATGAGCAGTTCTTC.

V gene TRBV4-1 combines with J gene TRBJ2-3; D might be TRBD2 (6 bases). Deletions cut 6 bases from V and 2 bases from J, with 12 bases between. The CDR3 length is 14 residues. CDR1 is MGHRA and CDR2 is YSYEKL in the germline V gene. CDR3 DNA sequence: TGCGCCAGCAGTAGTAGCGGACTCACAGATACGCAGTATTTT. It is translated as CASSSSGLTDTQYF.

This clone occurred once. The CDR3 nucleotides read TGTGCCAGCTCACCACAGCGGTCCTACAATGAGCAGTTCTTC. Translated: CASSPQRSYNEQFF. The rearrangement joins TRBV18 to TRBJ2-1, with a possible D match to TRBD2 (5 bases). V dropped 1 base and J dropped 1 base, with 5 bases sitting between them. Germline V gene sequence: CDR1 KGHSH, CDR2 LQKENI. There are 14 residues in the CDR3.

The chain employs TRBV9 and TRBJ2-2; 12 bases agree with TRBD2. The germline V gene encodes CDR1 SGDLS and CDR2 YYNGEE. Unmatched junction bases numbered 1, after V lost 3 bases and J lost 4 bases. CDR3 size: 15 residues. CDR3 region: CASSALAGGTGELFF. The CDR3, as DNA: TGTGCCAGCAGCGCACTAGCGGGAGGCACCGGGGAGCTGTTTTTT.

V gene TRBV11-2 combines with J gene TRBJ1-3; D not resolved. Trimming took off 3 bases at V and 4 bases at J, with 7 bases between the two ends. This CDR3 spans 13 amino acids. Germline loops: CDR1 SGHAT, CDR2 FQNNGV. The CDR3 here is CASSFIFGNTIYF. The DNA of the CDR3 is TGTGCCAGCAGCTTTATATTCGGAAACACCATATATTTT.

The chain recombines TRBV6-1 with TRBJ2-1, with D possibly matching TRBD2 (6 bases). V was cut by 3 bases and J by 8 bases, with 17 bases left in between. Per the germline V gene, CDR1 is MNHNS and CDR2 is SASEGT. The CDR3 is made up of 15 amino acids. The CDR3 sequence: CASSEGWAEGDEQFF. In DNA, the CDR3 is TGTGCCAGCAGTGAGGGCTGGGCGGAGGGCGATGAGCAGTTCTTC.

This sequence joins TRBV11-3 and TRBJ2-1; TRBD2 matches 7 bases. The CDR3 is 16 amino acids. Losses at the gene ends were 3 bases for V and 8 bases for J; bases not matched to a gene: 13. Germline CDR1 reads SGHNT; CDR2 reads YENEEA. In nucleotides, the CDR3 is TGTGCCAGCAGCTTTTCCCGGGACTACCCCTGGGATGAGCAGTTCTTC. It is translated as CASSFSRDYPWDEQFF.

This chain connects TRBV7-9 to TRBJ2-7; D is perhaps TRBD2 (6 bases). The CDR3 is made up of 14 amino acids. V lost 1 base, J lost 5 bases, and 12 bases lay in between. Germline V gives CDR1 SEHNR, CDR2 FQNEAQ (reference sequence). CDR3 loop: CASSLGLPGDEQYF. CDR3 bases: TGTGCCAGCAGCTTAGGACTCCCGGGGGACGAGCAGTACTTC.